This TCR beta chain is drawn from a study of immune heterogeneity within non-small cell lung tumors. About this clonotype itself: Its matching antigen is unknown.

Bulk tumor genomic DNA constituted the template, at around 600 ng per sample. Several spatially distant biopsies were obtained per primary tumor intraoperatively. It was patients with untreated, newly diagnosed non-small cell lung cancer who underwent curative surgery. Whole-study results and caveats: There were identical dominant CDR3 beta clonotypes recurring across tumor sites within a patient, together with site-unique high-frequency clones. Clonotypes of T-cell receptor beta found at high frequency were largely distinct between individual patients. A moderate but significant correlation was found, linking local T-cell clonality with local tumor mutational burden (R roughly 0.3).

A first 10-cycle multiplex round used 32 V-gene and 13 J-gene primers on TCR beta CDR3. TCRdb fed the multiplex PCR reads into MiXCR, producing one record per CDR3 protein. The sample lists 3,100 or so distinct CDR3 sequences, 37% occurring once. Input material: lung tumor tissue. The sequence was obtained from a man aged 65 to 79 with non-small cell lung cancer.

This CDR3 is CASSPTAYPSSYNEQFF. CDR3 coding DNA: TGTGCCAGTAGCCCTACGGCCTATCCGAGCTCCTACAATGAGCAGTTCTTC. The rearrangement links TRBV19 to TRBJ2-1; D gene unclear. The CDR3 covers 17 residues. Looked up from germline, CDR1 is LNHDA and CDR2 is SQIVND (reference sequence). Between the trimmed V and J ends, which lost 6 bases and 0 bases, there was a span of 18 bases. The whole variable domain, remainder taken from reference TRBV19 and TRBJ2-1, is DGGITQSPKYLFRKEGQNVTLSCEQNLNHDAMYWYRQDPGQGLRLIYYSQIVNDFQKGDIAEGYSVSREKKESFPLTVTSAQKNPTAFYLCASSPTAYPSSYNEQFFGPGTRLTVL.